One T cell receptor (beta chain) is described in this entry. Libraries were prepared by immunoSEQ multiplex PCR; TCRdb keeps only in-frame clonotypes and omits some of them. The table includes approximately 69,000 clones, about nine tenths detected once. The entry originates in a study of control samples from healthy donors and cancer patients. Germline V gene lookup returns CDR1 SGHKS and CDR2 YYEKEE (reference sequence). The CDR3 spans 13 residues. V was shortened by 1 base and J by 5 bases, with 9 bases between the two germline ends. This TCR came from a man in his 60s with colorectal cancer. The genes are TRBV5-5 and TRBJ2-5; D remains ambiguous. Sample: PBMCs. CDR3: CASSLSWAETQYF. As DNA, the CDR3 is TGTGCCAGCAGCTTGAGCTGGGCTGAGACCCAGTACTTC.